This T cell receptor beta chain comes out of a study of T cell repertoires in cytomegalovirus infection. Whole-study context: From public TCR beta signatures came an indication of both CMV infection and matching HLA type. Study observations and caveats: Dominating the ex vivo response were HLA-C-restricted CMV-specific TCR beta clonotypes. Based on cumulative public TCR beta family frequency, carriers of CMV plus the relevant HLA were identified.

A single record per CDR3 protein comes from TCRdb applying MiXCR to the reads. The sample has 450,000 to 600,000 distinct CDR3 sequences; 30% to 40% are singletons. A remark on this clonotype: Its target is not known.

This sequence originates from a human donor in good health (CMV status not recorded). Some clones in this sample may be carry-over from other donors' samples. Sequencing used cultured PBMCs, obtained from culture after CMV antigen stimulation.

CDR3 coding DNA: TGTGCCAGCGGGGGGCGGGACAGCTTCTACGAGCAGTACTTC. This gives the protein CASGGRDSFYEQYF. The chain employs TRBV2 and TRBJ2-7; TRBD1 might be the D (7 bases). CDR3 length: 14 residues. V lost 8 bases, J lost 3 bases, and 17 bases lay in between. Germline V lookup: CDR1 SNHLY, CDR2 FYNNEI.